This T cell receptor (beta chain) was sequenced in a study of blood T cell repertoires in COVID-19 (dated by TCRdb to the early 2020s). Context from the whole study: The collaborator samples originated in the United States, Italy and Spain and spanned the acute and convalescent phases of COVID-19. The prospective study material was composed of cDNA or gDNA derived from T cells, B-cell-depleted T cells, or PBMCs. Subjects who had been exposed to COVID-19, were actively infected with it, or had recovered from it provided the deeply sampled blood TCRbeta repertoires that made up the dataset. The repertoires were released in a freely available public database meant as a resource for research on the immune response to SARS-CoV-2. The samples were drawn from the first 160 participants of the ongoing ImmuneRACE study and from 1,254 subjects provided by 6 global collaborators. The sample metadata nearly always contained a de-identified subject ID, COVID-19 status, age in years and sex. Where HLA class I and class II types were available, the types were taken from metadata supplied by the sample provider, not from assay-based typing.

TCRbeta CDR3 regions were amplified from genomic DNA by means of the immunoSEQ Assay, a bias-controlled multiplex PCR. On the study's bioinformatics: The number of nucleated cells in each sample was estimated from the amplification of reference gene primers within the assay. To quantify the absolute abundance of each unique TCRbeta CDR3 rearrangement, sequence reads were collapsed and filtered. For each sample, productive Simpson clonality was calculated as the square root of Simpson's diversity index across productive rearrangements. TCRdb took over this immuneACCESS table, retaining in-frame rearrangements with V and J assigned. Such tables are incomplete; in checked studies, under half of the missing clones stem from an unresolved V gene, and the remainder is unexplained. D and trimming come from the DNA, and the V and J calls and clone size come from that table. This sample comprises roughly 85,000 clones, roughly 85% of them detected only once. The ten largest account for 25% to 35% of the sample.

The collaborating institutions used their own protocols to collect whole blood in K2EDTA tubes. For TCRbeta analysis, collaborators shipped samples as frozen whole blood, isolated PBMCs, or DNA extracted from either of those sample types. Trimming costs V 3 bases and J 2 bases, and their ends lie 14 bases apart. The CDR3 runs 16 residues from the cysteine to the phenylalanine. The kept DNA is CDR3 alone, 48 bases in frame from the first base. CDR1 and CDR2, looked up from the germline V gene, are SGHAT and FQNNGV. The research as a whole found: How much clinical and demographic metadata was included differed by source and by participant, and the metadata was provided uncurated.

A note on this clone: Its antigen is not yet known. No base qualities exist here, and no much larger clone lies one base off it.

The chain couples TRBV11-2 to TRBJ1-3; tentative D gene TRBD1, with 6 bases matching. Sequenced material: peripheral blood. This clonotype was sampled from a man aged 50 to 59 with active or convalescent COVID-19. The CDR3 protein: CASSFRGGLTGNTIYF. Here is the DNA: TGTGCCAGCAGCTTTCGGGGGGGCCTAACTGGAAACACCATATATTTT. Supplemented by the reference TRBV11-2 and TRBJ1-3 proteins around the CDR3, the complete variable domain is EAGVAQSPRYKIIEKRQSVAFWCNPISGHATLYWYQQILGQGPKLLIQFQNNGVVDDSQLPKDRFSAERLKGVDSTLKIQPAKLEDSAVYLCASSFRGGLTGNTIYFGEGSWLTVV.